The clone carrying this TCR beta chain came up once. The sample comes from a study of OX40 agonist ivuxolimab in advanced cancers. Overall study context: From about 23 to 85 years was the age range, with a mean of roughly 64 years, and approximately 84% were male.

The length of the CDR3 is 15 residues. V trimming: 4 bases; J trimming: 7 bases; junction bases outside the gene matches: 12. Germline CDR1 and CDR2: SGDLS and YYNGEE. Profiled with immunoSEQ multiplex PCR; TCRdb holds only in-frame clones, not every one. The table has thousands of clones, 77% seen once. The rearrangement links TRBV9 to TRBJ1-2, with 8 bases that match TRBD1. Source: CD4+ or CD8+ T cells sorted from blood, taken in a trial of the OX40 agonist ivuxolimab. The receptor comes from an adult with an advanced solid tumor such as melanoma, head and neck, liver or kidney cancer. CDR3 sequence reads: CASSQGAPYGGGYTF. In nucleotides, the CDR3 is TGTGCCAGCAGCCAGGGGGCGCCCTATGGGGGTGGCTACACCTTC.